Shown below are 22 T cell receptor beta chains from a single sample sequenced in a study of blood T cell repertoires in COVID-19. Profiled with immunoSEQ multiplex PCR; TCRdb holds only in-frame clones, not every one. The data show approximately 150,000 clones, 84% seen once. The material sequenced was peripheral blood. All receptors derive from an elderly woman with COVID-19, enrolled during active disease.

This rearrangement joins TRBV19 to TRBJ2-1; weak D call: TRBD2 (6 bases). The V gene lost 3 bases and the J gene lost 2 bases, with 14 bases spanning the gap. The germline V gene encodes CDR1 LNHDA and CDR2 SQIVND (reference sequence). The CDR3 runs 16 residues. The CDR3 sequence is CASSMGGLPPYNEQFF. The CDR3 bases are TGTGCCAGTAGTATGGGAGGACTACCCCCCTACAATGAGCAGTTCTTC.

V gene TRBV5-8 combines with J gene TRBJ1-5; tentative D call: TRBD1 (5 bases). The CDR3 runs to 15 residues. Trimming pared 1 base from V and 6 bases from J, leaving 14 bases between. Germline-derived CDR1 and CDR2 are SGHTS and YDEGEE. The CDR3 DNA reads TGTGCCAGCAGCTTGAGGGGCAGGGCTGGTCAGCCCCAGCATTTT. Amino acids: CASSLRGRAGQPQHF.

J is TRBJ1-2 and V is TRBV19, with unresolved D. The CDR3 sequence is 11 residues long. Trimming took 3 bases from V and 5 from J, leaving 4 bases between them. Germline CDR1 LNHDA, CDR2 SQIVND (reference sequence). CDR3 sequence reads: CASSIVYGYTF. The CDR3 DNA reads TGTGCCAGTAGTATCGTGTATGGCTACACCTTC.

The chain employs TRBV27 and TRBJ2-3; TRBD1 agrees at 7 bases. V was pared by 6 bases and J by 9 bases, with 9 bases of the junction left unmatched. CDR1 is MNHEY and CDR2 is SMNVEV in the germline V gene (reference sequence). This CDR3 has 13 amino acids. CDR3 sequence reads: CASSQRGPETQYF. The DNA of the CDR3 is TGTGCCAGCAGCCAGAGGGGGCCTGAGACGCAGTATTTT.

This clone was detected once. This rearrangement joins TRBV6-2 or TRBV6-3 to TRBJ2-7, with D possibly TRBD1 on 6 matching bases. CDR3 length: 14 amino acids. Trimming removed 4 bases at V and 5 bases at J, with 15 bases between. CDR1 is MNHEY and CDR2 is SVGEGT in the germline V gene. CDR3: CASSSPLNRDEQYF. Here the CDR3 DNA reads TGTGCCAGCAGTTCCCCGCTGAACAGGGACGAGCAGTACTTC.

The genes are TRBV4-2 and TRBJ1-2; D perhaps matches TRBD1 (5 bases). The CDR3 is 15 amino acids. V was pared by 0 bases and J by 1 base, with 9 bases between. From germline, CDR1 is LGHNA and CDR2 YNFKEQ. CDR3 sequence reads: CASSQDDSFNYGYTF. The CDR3 DNA sequence: TGTGCCAGCAGCCAAGATGACAGTTTTAACTATGGCTACACCTTC.

The V and J genes are TRBV27 and TRBJ1-3; 9 bases are shared with TRBD1. The V gene end was trimmed by 6 bases and the J gene end by 1 base; junction bases not matched to a gene: 7. The CDR3 length is 16 residues. CDR1 and CDR2 from the germline V gene are MNHEY and SMNVEV (reference sequence). Written as DNA, the CDR3 is TGTGCCAGCAGGGGACAGGGTGGTCCGTCTGGAAACACCATATATTTT. Encoded protein: CASRGQGGPSGNTIYF.

The V and J genes are TRBV27 and TRBJ2-1, with TRBD2 identical over 11 bases. The CDR3 consists of 13 residues. Per the germline V gene, CDR1 is MNHEY and CDR2 is SMNVEV (reference sequence). V dropped 5 bases and J dropped 14; count of bases not matched to a gene: 8. The chain's CDR3 is CASSATELAGEFF. CDR3 nucleotides: TGTGCCAGCAGTGCGACGGAACTAGCGGGAGAGTTCTTC.

The chain uses TRBV11-2 and TRBJ2-1, with a tentative D call TRBD1 (6 bases). Germline V lookup: CDR1 SGHAT, CDR2 FQNNGV. Trimming removed 5 bases from V and 8 bases from J, with 13 bases in between. The CDR3 totals 13 residues. The DNA of the CDR3 is TGTGCCAGCAGCACCGACAGGTTCTATGAGCAGTTCTTC. Its translation is CASSTDRFYEQFF.

The chain recombines TRBV10-3 with TRBJ2-3, with D hard to call. This CDR3 has 15 residues. Germline-derived CDR1 and CDR2 are ENHRY and SYGVKD. The ends were cut back, 0 bases at V and 0 bases at J, with 7 bases in the middle. CDR3 nucleotide sequence: TGTGCCATCAGTGAGTCCAGTCCTAGCACAGATACGCAGTATTTT. Translating gives CAISESSPSTDTQYF.

Only a few counts were recorded for this clone. This chain connects TRBV28 to TRBJ1-5; no reliable D call. Trimming removed 6 bases at V and 9 bases at J, with 12 bases between. This CDR3 comprises 12 residues. Per germline, CDR1 MDHEN and CDR2 SYDVKM. CDR3 bases: TGTGCCAGCAGCTCCCGTCCGAGGCCCCAGCATTTT. Protein product: CASSSRPRPQHF.

The DNA for the CDR3 is TGTGCCAGCTCGCACGCGCTGACAGGGTCATCTAGCACAGATACGCAGTATTTT. Encoded protein: CASSHALTGSSSTDTQYF. This chain joins TRBV18 and TRBJ2-3; 7 bases are a match to TRBD1. V was clipped by 6 bases and J by 0 bases; unmatched bases: 15. Germline CDR1 KGHSH, CDR2 LQKENI. CDR3 size: 18 residues.

This clone was observed a handful of times. The gene calls are TRBV12-3 or TRBV12-4 and TRBJ1-2; 7 positions agree with TRBD1. There are 13 residues in the CDR3. V shed 6 bases, J shed 7 bases, and the junction held 8 bases outside the gene matches. The CDR3 spells CASRTQGGGGYTF. The CDR3 DNA follows: TGTGCCAGCAGAACCCAGGGGGGTGGTGGCTACACCTTC.

The chain employs TRBV28 and TRBJ1-2; 7 nucleotides agree with TRBD1. Germline CDR1 and CDR2: MDHEN and SYDVKM. Trimming cost V 6 bases and J 4 bases; bases outside gene matches: 2. The CDR3 is made up of 12 amino acids. Written as DNA, the CDR3 is TGTGCCAGCAGGGGACAGACCTATGGCTACACCTTC. It encodes CASRGQTYGYTF.

The V call is TRBV27, the J call TRBJ1-2; D is unclear. CDR1 is MNHEY, CDR2 SMNVEV, per germline (reference sequence). The CDR3 loop spans 17 amino acids. V lost 5 bases to trimming and J lost 1 base, with 20 bases between them. The CDR3 DNA reads as TGTGCCAGCAGTGGGTACGGGAGCAATGACCTTAACTATGGCTACACCTTC. This encodes CASSGYGSNDLNYGYTF.

This sequence joins TRBV6-5 and TRBJ2-7; 15 bases align to TRBD2. The trim removed 4 bases at V and 5 bases at J, leaving 6 bases unmatched. The CDR3 is 16 amino acids. CDR1 is MNHEY, CDR2 SVGAGI, per germline. DNA of the CDR3: TGTGCCAGCAGTTTAGGACTAGCGGGAGGGAGAAACGAGCAGTACTTC. The encoded protein is CASSLGLAGGRNEQYF.

The chain links TRBV10-3 to TRBJ2-5; a possible D gene is TRBD2 (5 bases). Trimming cost V 7 bases and J 0 bases, with 9 bases left between them. Germline V gives CDR1 ENHRY, CDR2 SYGVKD. This CDR3 has 13 amino acids. The CDR3 is CAIKTGNQETQYF. CDR3 nucleotide sequence: TGTGCCATCAAGACCGGGAACCAAGAGACCCAGTACTTC.

V is TRBV15 and J is TRBJ2-1; maybe TRBD2 (6 bases). The germline gives CDR1 LNHNV, CDR2 YYDKDF (reference sequence). V was pared by 5 bases and J by 4 bases, with 12 bases between. The CDR3 consists of 14 residues. The CDR3 nucleotides are TGTGCCACCAGCTTCTCGGGACTGTACAATGAGCAGTTCTTC. Amino acid sequence: CATSFSGLYNEQFF. The full variable domain, with the rest looked up from reference TRBV15 and TRBJ2-1, is DAMVIQNPRYQVTQFGKPVTLSCSQTLNHNVMYWYQQKSSQAPKLLFHYYDKDFNNEADTPDNFQSRRPNTSFCFLDIRSPGLGDTAMYLCATSFSGLYNEQFFGPGTRLTVL.

V usage is TRBV4-2 and J usage is TRBJ2-5; 13 bases are shared with TRBD2. Germline trimming cut 1 base from V and 1 base from J; bases unmatched to any gene: 3. Per the germline V gene, CDR1 is LGHNA and CDR2 is YNFKEQ. The CDR3 has 17 residues. DNA of the CDR3: TGTGCCAGCAGCCAAGGACTAGCGGGGGGTCGCCAAGAGACCCAGTACTTC. Encoded protein: CASSQGLAGGRQETQYF.

This sequence joins TRBV10-3 and TRBJ2-7, with 9 bases identical to TRBD1. V was clipped by 2 bases and J by 3 bases; unmatched bases: 11. From germline, CDR1 is ENHRY and CDR2 SYGVKD. The CDR3 spans 17 residues. The CDR3 spells CAISEPRDRVDFYEQYF. CDR3 sequence (DNA): TGTGCCATCAGTGAGCCCCGGGACAGGGTGGATTTCTACGAGCAGTACTTC.

J is TRBJ2-3 and V is TRBV29-1; TRBD2 matches 10 bases. The CDR3 extends over 16 amino acids. The V gene end was trimmed by 7 bases and the J gene end by 3 bases; junction bases not matched to a gene: 13. The germline V gene has CDR1 SQVTM and CDR2 ANQGSEA. CDR3 region: CSGRFGSGRGTDTQYF. Written as DNA, the CDR3 is TGCAGCGGGAGGTTTGGGAGCGGGAGGGGGACAGATACGCAGTATTTT.

This chain joins TRBV5-1 and TRBJ2-1; D possibly corresponds to TRBD2 (6 bases). From germline, CDR1 is SGHRS and CDR2 YFSETQ. Trimming removed 1 base at V and 1 base at J, with 9 bases between. This CDR3 contains 15 residues. The CDR3 DNA sequence: TGCGCCAGCAGCTTGCCACTAGCTTCCTACAATGAGCAGTTCTTC. This codes for CASSLPLASYNEQFF.